Listed here are 9 T cell receptor beta chains from one sample, sequenced in a study of blood T cells in healthy people across ages. Through a sample-barcoded 5' primer and a J-beta primer mix, a second PCR was run for about 6 to 11 cycles. TCRdb reprocessed the 5' RACE reads with MiXCR, giving one entry per CDR3 protein. The sample consists of roughly 410,000 distinct CDR3 sequences, more than 45% of them appearing once. The sequenced material came from blood. The source of these receptors is a man aged 55 to 69 in good health.

The chain is built from TRBV28 and TRBJ1-5; 9 bases are shared with TRBD1. The trim removed 6 bases at V and 6 bases at J, leaving 6 bases unmatched. The CDR3 runs to 14 residues. Germline-derived CDR1 and CDR2 are MDHEN and SYDVKM. The CDR3 loop reads CASRGTGSTQPQHF. CDR3 nucleotides: TGTGCCAGCAGGGGGACAGGGTCTACTCAGCCCCAGCATTTT.

The rearrangement joins TRBV13 to TRBJ2-1, with D unresolved. CDR1 is PRHDT and CDR2 is FYEKMQ in the germline V gene (reference sequence). V lost 5 bases to trimming and J lost 12 bases, with 11 bases between them. This CDR3 spans 11 amino acids. CDR3 in DNA: TGTGCCAGCAGCCCCGGTGGTGTGCAGTTCTTC. Protein product: CASSPGGVQFF. The whole variable domain, remainder taken from reference TRBV13 and TRBJ2-1, is AAGVIQSPRHLIKEKRETATLKCYPIPRHDTVYWYQQGPGQDPQFLISFYEKMQSDKGSIPDRFSAQQFSDYHSELNMSSLELGDSALYFCASSPGGVQFFGPGTRLTVL.

This clonotype was picked up a small number of times. The chain links TRBV29-1 to TRBJ1-6, with TRBD1 identical over 8 bases. V gave up 6 bases and J gave up 7 bases; unmatched junction bases: 8. The CDR3 spans 14 residues. The germline gives CDR1 SQVTM, CDR2 ANQGSEA. CDR3 sequence reads: CSVKTGTGNSPLHF. The DNA for the CDR3 is TGCAGCGTAAAGACCGGGACAGGCAATTCACCCCTCCACTTT.

The V call is TRBV28, the J call TRBJ2-4; the match to TRBD1 covers 7 bases. Germline V gene lookup returns CDR1 MDHEN and CDR2 SYDVKM. V lost 5 bases and J lost 2; bases outside the gene matches: 6. The CDR3 length is 15 residues. The CDR3 sequence: CASSRTGVTKNIQYF. The CDR3 DNA reads TGTGCCAGCAGTCGTACAGGGGTTACCAAAAACATTCAGTACTTC.

The sample holds one count of this clonotype. This chain joins TRBV14 and TRBJ2-7; the match to TRBD2 covers 14 bases. Germline V lookup: CDR1 SGHDN, CDR2 FVKESK. V lost 0 bases, J lost 2 bases, and 6 bases stayed unmatched. The CDR3 contains 18 residues. The CDR3, as DNA: TGTGCCAGCAGCCAAGAGGGTGGGACTAGCGGGAGAACCTACGAGCAGTACTTC. Residues: CASSQEGGTSGRTYEQYF.

The chain uses TRBV6-1 and TRBJ2-5, with 8 bases that match TRBD2. Germline CDR1 is MNHNS and CDR2 is SASEGT. V shed 5 bases and J 4 bases; nucleotides not matched to a gene: 15. CDR3 size: 17 residues. Written as DNA, the CDR3 is TGTGCCAGCAGTACACACCTCGGGCGGGGGGACGGAGAGACCCAGTACTTC. Amino acid sequence: CASSTHLGRGDGETQYF.

The chain combines TRBV7-2 with TRBJ2-7; 10 positions match TRBD2. The CDR3 runs to 15 residues. V was clipped by 5 bases and J by 2 bases; unmatched bases: 6. Per the germline V gene, CDR1 is SGHTA and CDR2 is FQGNSA. Here the CDR3 reads CASSTTSGTAYEQYF. The CDR3 bases are TGTGCCAGCAGCACCACTAGCGGGACTGCCTACGAGCAGTACTTC.

The chain couples TRBV20-1 to TRBJ2-6, with unresolved D. V was shortened by 1 base and J by 4 bases, with 11 bases between the two germline ends. The CDR3 has 15 amino acids. The germline gives CDR1 DFQATT, CDR2 SNEGSKA (reference sequence). The CDR3 region has the DNA TGCAGTGCTAGAGGAGGCGGCGGAGGGGCCAACGTCCTGACTTTC. It specifies CSARGGGGGANVLTF.

This rearrangement joins TRBV11-2 to TRBJ2-3; D is undetermined. CDR1 is SGHAT, CDR2 FQNNGV, per germline. This CDR3 spans 12 amino acids. V was clipped by 5 bases and J by 11 bases, with 14 bases between them. In DNA form, the CDR3 reads TGTGCCAGCAGCCACCGGCTCAGTGAGCAGTATTTT. Its protein product is CASSHRLSEQYF.